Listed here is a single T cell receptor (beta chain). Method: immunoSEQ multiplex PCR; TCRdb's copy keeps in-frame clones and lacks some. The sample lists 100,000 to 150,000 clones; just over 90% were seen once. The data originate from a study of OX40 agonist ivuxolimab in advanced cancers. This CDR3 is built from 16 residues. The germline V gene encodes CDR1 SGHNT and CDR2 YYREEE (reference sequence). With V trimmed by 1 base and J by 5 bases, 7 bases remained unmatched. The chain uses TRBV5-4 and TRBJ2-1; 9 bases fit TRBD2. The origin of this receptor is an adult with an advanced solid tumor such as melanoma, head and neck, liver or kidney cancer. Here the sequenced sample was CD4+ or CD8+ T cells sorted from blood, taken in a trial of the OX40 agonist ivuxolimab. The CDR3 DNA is TGTGCCAGCAGCTTGTACGGGGCTAGCGGGAACAATGAGCAGTTCTTC. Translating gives CASSLYGASGNNEQFF.